Following are 7 T cell receptor beta chains from one sample sequenced in a study of response to subunit inactivated influenza vaccine. TCRdb re-derived calls from the RT-PCR reads in MiXCR, one entry per CDR3 protein. This sample carries fewer than 700,000 distinct CDR3 sequences, roughly 13% of them seen once, and the ten largest clones take around 13%. The source was PBMCs from blood, collected 45 days after vaccination. Every receptor here comes from a man aged 50-60 years who received an inactivated influenza vaccine.

The chain has TRBV27 and TRBJ2-1; 10 positions agree with TRBD2. Germline V CDR1 and CDR2: MNHEY, SMNVEV (reference sequence). The CDR3 is 15 amino acids. V shed 4 bases, J shed 8 bases, and the junction held 8 bases outside the gene matches. The CDR3 sequence is CASSSERGGIDEQFF. The DNA for the CDR3 is TGTGCCAGCAGTTCCGAGCGGGGGGGGATCGATGAGCAGTTCTTC.

The chain links TRBV11-2 to TRBJ2-2, with TRBD1 identical over 10 bases. Germline loops: CDR1 SGHAT, CDR2 FQNNGV. CDR3 length: 18 residues. With 4 bases clipped from V and 0 bases from J, the junction kept 8 bases outside the gene matches. CDR3 in DNA: TGTGCCAGCAGCTCAAGGGGGGACAGGGGATCGAACACCGGGGAGCTGTTTTTT. Protein sequence: CASSSRGDRGSNTGELFF.

This clonotype was counted a few times. This chain joins TRBV7-2 and TRBJ2-7, with TRBD2 matching over 7 bases. V was pared by 3 bases and J by 2 bases, with 7 bases of the junction left unmatched. The CDR3 is 15 residues long. The germline gives CDR1 SGHTA, CDR2 FQGNSA. This CDR3 is CASSFIGGGAYEQYF. The CDR3 bases are TGTGCCAGCAGCTTTATTGGGGGGGGAGCCTACGAGCAGTACTTC.

J is TRBJ2-3 and V is TRBV2; D unclear. CDR1 and CDR2 from the germline V gene are SNHLY and FYNNEI. CDR3 length equals 16 residues. V was pared by 4 bases and J by 1 base, with 15 bases between. This CDR3 reads CASSAVATFGTDTQYF. The DNA for the CDR3 is TGTGCCAGCAGTGCCGTCGCCACATTCGGCACAGATACGCAGTATTTT.

In this sample, this clonotype turned up a few times. The chain joins TRBV7-8 to TRBJ2-7, with 9 bases aligning to TRBD1. The CDR3 consists of 13 residues. Germline assignment: CDR1 SGHVS and CDR2 FQNEAQ. Germline trimming cut 1 base from V and 10 bases from J; bases unmatched to any gene: 5. The CDR3 coding sequence is TGTGCCAGCAGCTTAGGGGACAGGGAAGTTCAGTACTTC. Its protein is CASSLGDREVQYF.

This clonotype was detected only a few times. The chain uses TRBV7-2 and TRBJ2-7, with 8 bases identical to TRBD1. Unmatched junction bases numbered 9, after V lost 5 bases and J lost 6 bases. Germline V gives CDR1 SGHTA, CDR2 FQGNSA. There are 14 residues in the CDR3. CDR3 in DNA: TGTGCCAGCAGCCGAAGACAGGGGAATAGCGAGCAGTACTTC. Encoded protein: CASSRRQGNSEQYF.

The rearrangement joins TRBV6-5 to TRBJ2-3, with TRBD2 as a possible D gene (5 bases). The CDR3 length is 17 residues. Germline-derived CDR1 and CDR2 are MNHEY and SVGAGI. V was pared by 2 bases and J by 2 bases, with 17 bases between. The CDR3 is CASSYPRLAQSTDTQYF. The CDR3 nucleotides read TGTGCCAGCAGTTACCCCCGGTTAGCGCAATCCACAGATACGCAGTATTTT.